The subject of this entry is one TCR beta chain. CDR3 length: 17 residues. With 5 bases clipped from V and 1 base from J, the junction kept 10 bases outside the gene matches. Germline V gene lookup returns CDR1 SGHNT and CDR2 YYREEE (reference sequence). This specimen belongs to a study of blood T cell repertoires in COVID-19. Study context: Italy, Spain and the United States were the sources of the convalescent and acute COVID-19 samples. T cells, B-cell-depleted T cells, or PBMCs supplied cDNA or gDNA.

Study members were between roughly 18 and 100 years old and lived in fewer than 30 US regions. Libraries were prepared by immunoSEQ multiplex PCR; TCRdb keeps only in-frame clonotypes and omits some of them. The table records under 250,000 clones, about 76% of them present only once. This chain connects TRBV5-4 to TRBJ2-5; 11 bases match TRBD1. Sequencing used PBMCs or T cells enriched from blood (not recorded which). The receptor's source is a woman between 50 and 59 years old with acute COVID-19. CDR3 in DNA: TGTGCCAGCAGTTCCCGGGGACAGGGGGAGGGCCAAGAGACCCAGTACTTC. This gives the protein CASSSRGQGEGQETQYF.